The clone carrying this TCR beta chain was seen many times. Its target is not known. The T cells used for sorted libraries numbered some 1 million, either CD4+ or CD8+. MiXCR was run by TCRdb on the 5' RACE reads, yielding one entry per CDR3 protein. The sample carries about 21,000 distinct CDR3 sequences, 5% to 7% recorded once. This specimen comes from a study of neurological immune-mediated disorders. Points from the study as a whole: Healthy controls had more TCR clonal expansion than multiple sclerosis, which showed the least, whereas HTLV-1-associated myelopathy showed the most. None of the CDR3 amino acid sequences found in expanded clones was shared across subjects. This suggests that the TCR-beta repertoires were private in all groups.

This CDR3 is 13 amino acids long. V shed 5 bases and J shed 6 bases, with 13 bases lying between them. Germline CDR1 is MNHEY and CDR2 is SMNVEV (reference sequence). The origin of this receptor is a man aged 18 to 30 in good health. The chain combines TRBV27 with TRBJ1-1; tentatively, D is TRBD1 (5 bases). The sequenced material came from CD8+ T cells from blood. The CDR3 protein is CASSKLTDPEAFF. CDR3 coding DNA: TGTGCCAGCAGTAAACTGACAGACCCTGAAGCTTTCTTT.